This T cell receptor beta chain was profiled in a study of a mutant IDH1 vaccine in newly diagnosed glioma. This clone was counted only a few times. The antigen remains unidentified. Sample time point: week 47, end of study. Each dose delivered 300 ug of mutant IDH1 20-mer peptide subcutaneously with imiquimod. Measured with immunoSEQ multiplex PCR; TCRdb has only the in-frame clones, and not every one. The sample lists around 23,000 clones; roughly 83% were seen once. The sequences come from PBMCs, collected from a glioma patient whose treatment included an IDH1 peptide vaccine. This receptor was obtained from a man aged 35-49 years with glioma.

The CDR3 nucleotides are TGTGCCAGCAGTTGGGGGGGTCTGTACACCTTC. This sequence encodes CASSWGGLYTF. V usage is TRBV6-6 and J usage is TRBJ1-2, with a tentative D call TRBD1 (5 bases). The CDR3 covers 11 residues. Germline lookup yields CDR1 MNHNY and CDR2 SVGAGI (reference sequence). V was trimmed by 4 bases and J by 11 bases, leaving 11 bases between them.